Listed below are T cell receptor beta chains from one sample, sequenced in a study of OX40 agonist ivuxolimab in advanced cancers. Using immunoSEQ multiplex PCR, the repertoire was profiled, and TCRdb retains in-frame clones only, with some absent. Among around 70,000 clones listed, 75% to 90% were seen once. Source: CD4+ or CD8+ T cells sorted from blood, taken in a trial of the OX40 agonist ivuxolimab. These TCRs come from an adult with an advanced solid tumor such as melanoma, head and neck, liver or kidney cancer. The CDR3 runs from the conserved cysteine through the conserved F or W. Each record gives: clone size, V gene, J gene, CDR3 length, D gene, CDR3 DNA, CDR3 protein. A D gene is named only where the DNA matches it firmly. Clone size is given for some rows only: seen once, a few or many times, or a class if the clone is expanded.

clone size: NA; V gene: TRBV7-9; J gene: TRBJ2-1; CDR3 length: 15; D gene: NA; CDR3 DNA: TGTGCCAGCAGCCAAGACGGCAGCTCCTACAATGAGCAGTTCTTC; CDR3 protein: CASSQDGSSYNEQFF
clone size: NA; V gene: TRBV6-1; J gene: TRBJ2-7; CDR3 length: 15; D gene: NA; CDR3 DNA: TGTGCCAGCAGTGAAGCGCCCAGATTGGGGTACGAGCAGTACTTC; CDR3 protein: CASSEAPRLGYEQYF
clone size: NA; V gene: TRBV5-1; J gene: TRBJ2-1; CDR3 length: 15; D gene: TRBD2; CDR3 DNA: TGCGCCAGCAGCTTAGAACTAGCGGCGTACAATGAGCAGTTCTTC; CDR3 protein: CASSLELAAYNEQFF
clone size: NA; V gene: TRBV28; J gene: TRBJ2-2; CDR3 length: 13; D gene: NA; CDR3 DNA: TGTGCCAGCAGTTCGACTCCCACCGGGGAGCTGTTTTTT; CDR3 protein: CASSSTPTGELFF
clone size: NA; V gene: TRBV27; J gene: TRBJ2-3; CDR3 length: 12; D gene: NA; CDR3 DNA: TGTGCCAGCAGTTTAGGCCAGACTACGCAGTATTTT; CDR3 protein: CASSLGQTTQYF
clone size: NA; V gene: TRBV6-5; J gene: TRBJ1-4; CDR3 length: 12; D gene: NA; CDR3 DNA: TGTGCCAGCAGTTACCGGTCCGGGGACCTGTTTTTT; CDR3 protein: CASSYRSGDLFF
clone size: NA; V gene: TRBV5-6; J gene: TRBJ2-7; CDR3 length: 16; D gene: NA; CDR3 DNA: TGTGCCAGCAGCCCATCCGGACCCGAGGGAGTCTACGAGCAGTACTTC; CDR3 protein: CASSPSGPEGVYEQYF
clone size: once; V gene: TRBV28; J gene: TRBJ2-3; CDR3 length: 16; D gene: TRBD2; CDR3 DNA: TGTGCCAGCAGGGGACTAGCGGGAGCAGTCGCAGATACGCAGTATTTT; CDR3 protein: CASRGLAGAVADTQYF
clone size: NA; V gene: TRBV6-5; J gene: TRBJ2-2; CDR3 length: 15; D gene: NA; CDR3 DNA: TGTGCCAGCAGTTTCGGGACGGGAATCACCGGGGAGCTGTTTTTT; CDR3 protein: CASSFGTGITGELFF
clone size: NA; V gene: TRBV4-2; J gene: TRBJ1-3; CDR3 length: 15; D gene: NA; CDR3 DNA: TGTGCCAGCAGCTTGCGGGGGGACTCTGGAAACACCATATATTTT; CDR3 protein: CASSLRGDSGNTIYF
clone size: NA; V gene: TRBV14; J gene: TRBJ1-1; CDR3 length: 13; D gene: NA; CDR3 DNA: TGTGCCAGCAGCCAAGAATGGGGTGGTGGAGCTTTCTTT; CDR3 protein: CASSQEWGGGAFF
clone size: NA; V gene: TRBV5-4; J gene: TRBJ2-3; CDR3 length: 15; D gene: NA; CDR3 DNA: TGTGCCAGCAAAGGTATCGGGAGAAGCACAGATACGCAGTATTTT; CDR3 protein: CASKGIGRSTDTQYF
clone size: NA; V gene: TRBV28; J gene: TRBJ1-5; CDR3 length: 15; D gene: NA; CDR3 DNA: TGTGCCAGCAGTCCCATAGACCGGGACAATCAGCCCCAGCATTTT; CDR3 protein: CASSPIDRDNQPQHF
clone size: NA; V gene: TRBV4-2; J gene: TRBJ2-3; CDR3 length: 16; D gene: NA; CDR3 DNA: TGTGCCAGCAGCCAAGATCATTCGGGGGGCCCCGATACGCAGTATTTT; CDR3 protein: CASSQDHSGGPDTQYF
clone size: NA; V gene: TRBV15; J gene: TRBJ2-1; CDR3 length: 13; D gene: NA; CDR3 DNA: TGTGCCACACAACAGCTCGCGGCCAATGAGCAGTTCTTC; CDR3 protein: CATQQLAANEQFF
clone size: NA; V gene: TRBV6-5; J gene: TRBJ1-1; CDR3 length: 14; D gene: TRBD1; CDR3 DNA: TGTGCCAGCAGTTACGGGACAGGGAACACTGAAGCTTTCTTT; CDR3 protein: CASSYGTGNTEAFF
clone size: NA; V gene: TRBV11-2; J gene: TRBJ2-3; CDR3 length: 14; D gene: NA; CDR3 DNA: TGTGCCAGCAGCGGAAACCAATACACAGATACGCAGTATTTT; CDR3 protein: CASSGNQYTDTQYF
clone size: NA; V gene: TRBV5-1; J gene: TRBJ1-5; CDR3 length: 15; D gene: NA; CDR3 DNA: TGCGCCAGCAGCTTGGAAGTAGGCAGCAATCAGCCCCAGCATTTT; CDR3 protein: CASSLEVGSNQPQHF
clone size: NA; V gene: TRBV7-8; J gene: TRBJ1-1; CDR3 length: 13; D gene: TRBD1; CDR3 DNA: TGTGCCAGCAGCATAGACAGGGCCACTGAAGCTTTCTTT; CDR3 protein: CASSIDRATEAFF
clone size: NA; V gene: TRBV18; J gene: TRBJ2-2; CDR3 length: 15; D gene: TRBD2; CDR3 DNA: TGTGCCAGCTCACCACTAGCGGGAGACACCGGGGAGCTGTTTTTT; CDR3 protein: CASSPLAGDTGELFF
clone size: NA; V gene: TRBV5-4; J gene: TRBJ1-3; CDR3 length: 15; D gene: NA; CDR3 DNA: TGTGCCAGCAGCAGGGGGGGGACCCAGGGAAACACCATATATTTT; CDR3 protein: CASSRGGTQGNTIYF
clone size: NA; V gene: TRBV19; J gene: TRBJ2-3; CDR3 length: 15; D gene: NA; CDR3 DNA: TGTGCCACCAATTCAGGCGGGATGATTGGAGATACGCAGTATTTT; CDR3 protein: CATNSGGMIGDTQYF
clone size: NA; V gene: TRBV6-5; J gene: TRBJ2-1; CDR3 length: 13; D gene: NA; CDR3 DNA: TGTGCCAGCAGTTATCATCGGACAAAAGAGGAGTTCTTC; CDR3 protein: CASSYHRTKEEFF
clone size: NA; V gene: TRBV7-3; J gene: TRBJ2-1; CDR3 length: 13; D gene: NA; CDR3 DNA: TGTGCCAGCAGCTTCGGCGGAAACAATGAGCAGTTCTTC; CDR3 protein: CASSFGGNNEQFF
clone size: NA; V gene: TRBV30; J gene: TRBJ1-4; CDR3 length: 13; D gene: TRBD1; CDR3 DNA: TGTGCCTGGGAGGGACAGGGGATGCAAAAACTGTTTTTT; CDR3 protein: CAWEGQGMQKLFF
clone size: once; V gene: TRBV5-1; J gene: TRBJ2-5; CDR3 length: 13; D gene: NA; CDR3 DNA: TGCGCCACAAACAGGGCACTTGGGGAGACCCAGTACTTC; CDR3 protein: CATNRALGETQYF
clone size: NA; V gene: TRBV27; J gene: TRBJ2-7; CDR3 length: 15; D gene: NA; CDR3 DNA: TGTGCCAGCAGTTTCAGTGAAGGAAGGGCTAACGAGCAGTACTTC; CDR3 protein: CASSFSEGRANEQYF
clone size: NA; V gene: TRBV9; J gene: TRBJ2-3; CDR3 length: 16; D gene: NA; CDR3 DNA: TGTGCCAGCAGCGTAAATCGGGGCGCGGGCACAGATACGCAGTATTTT; CDR3 protein: CASSVNRGAGTDTQYF
clone size: few; V gene: TRBV7-9; J gene: TRBJ2-2; CDR3 length: 16; D gene: NA; CDR3 DNA: TGTGCCAGCCCCAGGTGGGGACAAGCGAACACCGGGGAGCTGTTTTTT; CDR3 protein: CASPRWGQANTGELFF
clone size: NA; V gene: TRBV27; J gene: TRBJ2-5; CDR3 length: 16; D gene: TRBD1; CDR3 DNA: TGTGCCAGCAAATCCGGACAGGGGGCGAGTGTAGAGACCCAGTACTTC; CDR3 protein: CASKSGQGASVETQYF
clone size: NA; V gene: TRBV21-1; J gene: TRBJ2-1; CDR3 length: 13; D gene: NA; CDR3 DNA: TGTGCCACCGCTAGGGGCTCCTACAATGAGCAGTTCTTC; CDR3 protein: CATARGSYNEQFF
clone size: NA; V gene: TRBV7-9; J gene: TRBJ2-7; CDR3 length: 15; D gene: NA; CDR3 DNA: TGTGCCAGCAGCTTAGAGGCAGTATCAACCTACGAGCAGTACTTC; CDR3 protein: CASSLEAVSTYEQYF
clone size: NA; V gene: TRBV30; J gene: TRBJ1-1; CDR3 length: 13; D gene: NA; CDR3 DNA: TGTGCCTGGAGTCTAAGGGAGAACACTGAAGCTTTCTTT; CDR3 protein: CAWSLRENTEAFF
clone size: NA; V gene: TRBV7-2; J gene: TRBJ1-1; CDR3 length: 13; D gene: TRBD1; CDR3 DNA: TGTGCCAGCAGGAGGGGGCGGTCGACTGAAGCTTTCTTT; CDR3 protein: CASRRGRSTEAFF
clone size: few; V gene: TRBV15; J gene: TRBJ2-1; CDR3 length: 13; D gene: NA; CDR3 DNA: TGTGCCACCAGCAGAGTAGCTACGGATGAGCAGTTCTTC; CDR3 protein: CATSRVATDEQFF
clone size: NA; V gene: TRBV19; J gene: TRBJ2-7; CDR3 length: 12; D gene: NA; CDR3 DNA: TGTGCCAGTAGCACCCTCCGAAGCGAGCAGTACTTC; CDR3 protein: CASSTLRSEQYF
clone size: medium-sized; V gene: TRBV18; J gene: TRBJ2-7; CDR3 length: 17; D gene: TRBD2; CDR3 DNA: TGTGCCAGCTCACCTCTATCGGGAGGGGCCGACTCCTACGAGCAGTACTTC; CDR3 protein: CASSPLSGGADSYEQYF
clone size: NA; V gene: TRBV11-2; J gene: TRBJ1-5; CDR3 length: 15; D gene: NA; CDR3 DNA: TGTGCCAGCAGCTTAGGGGGACAATTCAATCAGCCCCAGCATTTT; CDR3 protein: CASSLGGQFNQPQHF
clone size: once; V gene: TRBV6-1; J gene: TRBJ2-5; CDR3 length: 14; D gene: TRBD1; CDR3 DNA: TGTGCCAGCAGTGCGAGGGACAGTCAAGAGACCCAGTACTTC; CDR3 protein: CASSARDSQETQYF
clone size: NA; V gene: TRBV7-2; J gene: TRBJ1-5; CDR3 length: 14; D gene: NA; CDR3 DNA: TGTGCCAGCAGCTTAGAGGTGGGCAATCAGCCCCAGCATTTT; CDR3 protein: CASSLEVGNQPQHF
clone size: NA; V gene: TRBV7-2; J gene: TRBJ1-5; CDR3 length: 13; D gene: NA; CDR3 DNA: TGTGCCAGCAGCTTAGTTGAGGGACAGCCCCAGCATTTT; CDR3 protein: CASSLVEGQPQHF
clone size: NA; V gene: TRBV2; J gene: TRBJ1-5; CDR3 length: 18; D gene: NA; CDR3 DNA: TGTGCCAGCAGTGAAGGAGTTCAGTGGGCTTATAGCAATCAGCCCCAGCATTTT; CDR3 protein: CASSEGVQWAYSNQPQHF
clone size: NA; V gene: TRBV7-2; J gene: TRBJ1-3; CDR3 length: 15; D gene: TRBD1; CDR3 DNA: TGTGCCAGCAGCCCGGGGACAGATGCTGGAAACACCATATATTTT; CDR3 protein: CASSPGTDAGNTIYF
clone size: once; V gene: TRBV18; J gene: TRBJ2-5; CDR3 length: 13; D gene: NA; CDR3 DNA: TGTGCCAGCTCAGCGGGGCTCCAAGAGACCCAGTACTTC; CDR3 protein: CASSAGLQETQYF
clone size: NA; V gene: TRBV5-1; J gene: TRBJ2-5; CDR3 length: 14; D gene: NA; CDR3 DNA: TGCGCCAGCAGCTTCTCCGTCGGACAAGAGACCCAGTACTTC; CDR3 protein: CASSFSVGQETQYF
clone size: few; V gene: TRBV10-1; J gene: TRBJ2-7; CDR3 length: 14; D gene: TRBD2; CDR3 DNA: TGCGCCAGCAGTGGAACTAGCGGGAGAGGAGAGCAGTACTTC; CDR3 protein: CASSGTSGRGEQYF
clone size: NA; V gene: TRBV7-8; J gene: TRBJ1-4; CDR3 length: 16; D gene: NA; CDR3 DNA: TGTGCCAGCAGCTTAGTGGGGTCGGGGGCTAATGAAAAACTGTTTTTT; CDR3 protein: CASSLVGSGANEKLFF
clone size: NA; V gene: TRBV19; J gene: TRBJ1-4; CDR3 length: 16; D gene: TRBD1; CDR3 DNA: TGTGCCAGTAGTCCTGAGGGGGCCCAAACTAATGAAAAACTGTTTTTT; CDR3 protein: CASSPEGAQTNEKLFF